These 24 T cell receptor beta chains originate from one sample sequenced in a study of blood T cell repertoires in COVID-19. Sequenced by immunoSEQ multiplex PCR; TCRdb stores in-frame clones only, minus some. The repertoire holds about 250,000 clones, with about 83% as singletons. The specimen sequenced was PBMCs or T cells enriched from blood (not recorded which). The receptors were gathered from a woman aged 40 to 50 who had been exposed to COVID-19.

The chain recombines TRBV19 with TRBJ1-1; D gene unclear. This CDR3 is built from 13 residues. Per germline, CDR1 LNHDA and CDR2 SQIVND (reference sequence). Trimming took off 3 bases at V and 5 bases at J, with 10 bases between the two ends. In DNA form, the CDR3 reads TGTGCCAGTAGTATCGTAAGCTCTACTGAAGCTTTCTTT. The encoded protein is CASSIVSSTEAFF.

The chain is built from TRBV19 and TRBJ1-2, with 7 bases matching TRBD1. The germline V gene encodes CDR1 LNHDA and CDR2 SQIVND (reference sequence). V lost 1 base and J lost 3; bases outside the gene matches: 2. The CDR3 consists of 14 residues. The CDR3 coding sequence is TGTGCCAGTAGTATAGGTGGACAGGACTATGGCTACACCTTC. Residues: CASSIGGQDYGYTF.

This clone was counted once. The chain links TRBV19 to TRBJ2-1; weak D call: TRBD2 (6 bases). The germline V gene encodes CDR1 LNHDA and CDR2 SQIVND (reference sequence). Trimming cost V 8 bases and J 2 bases, with 10 bases left between them. There are 13 residues in the CDR3. The CDR3 coding sequence is TGTGCCAGTCGGGAGACTACCTACAATGAGCAGTTCTTC. It encodes CASRETTYNEQFF. Filled out from reference TRBV19 and TRBJ2-1, the complete variable domain reads DGGITQSPKYLFRKEGQNVTLSCEQNLNHDAMYWYRQDPGQGLRLIYYSQIVNDFQKGDIAEGYSVSREKKESFPLTVTSAQKNPTAFYLCASRETTYNEQFFGPGTRLTVL.

The chain combines TRBV6-2 or TRBV6-3 with TRBJ1-1; 8 nucleotides align to TRBD1. V lost 4 bases to trimming and J lost 9 bases; unmatched junction nucleotides: 7. Germline CDR1 and CDR2: MNHEY and SVGEGT. The CDR3 loop spans 13 amino acids. CDR3: CASSFGQGVKAFF. CDR3 nucleotide sequence: TGTGCCAGCAGTTTCGGACAGGGCGTTAAAGCTTTCTTT.

Comments on this clone: The junction and the germline gene differ at one end; a read error may be behind it. V and J are TRBV7-7 and TRBJ2-5, with 9 bases aligning to TRBD2. The CDR3 sequence is 16 residues long. CDR1 and CDR2 from the germline V gene are SSHAT and FNYEAQ (reference sequence). The CDR3 coding sequence is TGTGCTAGCAGCCCAGGCGGCGGGGGGGCCGGGGAGACCCAGTACTTC. As protein: CASSPGGGGAGETQYF.

In its sample, this clone was seen many times. This sequence joins TRBV18 and TRBJ2-6, with unresolved D. CDR1 and CDR2 (germline): KGHSH, LQKENI. The CDR3 loop spans 17 amino acids. V was cut by 3 bases and J by 0 bases, with 12 bases left in between. CDR3: CASSPLGVSSGANVLTF. CDR3 sequence (DNA): TGTGCCAGCTCACCCCTAGGAGTGTCCTCTGGGGCCAACGTCCTGACTTTC.

The rearrangement uses TRBV29-1 and TRBJ1-1, with D unresolved. CDR3 length: 12 residues. Germline V lookup: CDR1 SQVTM, CDR2 ANQGSEA. Trimming took 4 bases from V and 0 from J, leaving 6 bases between them. CDR3 sequence (DNA): TGCAGCGTTGGTTCCATGAACACTGAAGCTTTCTTT. This sequence encodes CSVGSMNTEAFF.

The rearrangement uses TRBV2 and TRBJ1-4, with D tentatively TRBD1 (6 bases). The CDR3 extends over 13 amino acids. Between the trimmed V and J ends, which lost 4 bases and 14 bases, there was a span of 17 bases. Germline assignment: CDR1 SNHLY and CDR2 FYNNEI. In DNA, the CDR3 is TGTGCCAGCAGTGGGACAGCCCGCGGTCTTCTGTTTTTT. It yields the protein CASSGTARGLLFF.

The rearrangement links TRBV5-1 to TRBJ1-1; TRBD1 might be the D (5 bases). The CDR3 totals 16 residues. Germline-derived CDR1 and CDR2 are SGHRS and YFSETQ. V lost 0 bases and J lost 3, with 15 bases in between. DNA of the CDR3: TGCGCCAGCAGCTTGGGGGCGGGGACGGGGGACACTGAAGCTTTCTTT. It encodes CASSLGAGTGDTEAFF. Full variable domain (outside the CDR3, taken from reference TRBV5-1 and TRBJ1-1): KAGVTQTPRYLIKTRGQQVTLSCSPISGHRSVSWYQQTPGQGLQFLFEYFSETQRNKGNFPGRFSGRQFSNSRSEMNVSTLELGDSALYLCASSLGAGTGDTEAFFGQGTRLTVV.

The V and J genes are TRBV7-3 and TRBJ2-5; unclear D gene. Germline CDR1 reads SGHTA; CDR2 reads FQGTGA. With 5 bases removed from V and 1 base from J, the gap between germline ends came to 8 bases. The CDR3 has 13 amino acids. In DNA form, the CDR3 reads TGTGCCAGCAGCCGAGAACGCCAAGAGACCCAGTACTTC. This gives the protein CASSRERQETQYF.

The CDR3 is CASSSGADNEKLFF. Here the CDR3 DNA reads TGTGCCAGCAGTTCAGGGGCCGATAATGAAAAACTGTTTTTT. The chain uses TRBV3-1 (or the pseudogene TRBV3-2) and TRBJ1-4, with a tentative D call TRBD1 (6 bases). The CDR3 is 14 amino acids. The V gene's germline CDR1 is LGHDT and CDR2 YNNKEL (reference sequence). Trimming cost V 6 bases and J 4 bases, with 12 bases left between them.

The chain joins TRBV7-6 to TRBJ1-6; 8 nucleotides agree with TRBD1. Per germline, CDR1 SGHVS and CDR2 FNYEAQ. Losses at the gene ends were 1 base for V and 7 bases for J; bases not matched to a gene: 3. CDR3 length: 15 amino acids. CDR3 DNA: TGTGCCAGCAGCTTAGTGAGGGACAGGAATTCACCCCTCCACTTT. It translates to CASSLVRDRNSPLHF.

This clone was seen a handful of times. The chain employs TRBV14 and TRBJ2-5; D not resolved. CDR1 and CDR2 (germline): SGHDN, FVKESK. The CDR3 sequence is 18 residues long. Trimming removed 1 base at V and 5 bases at J, with 23 bases between. The DNA of the CDR3 is TGTGCCAGCAGCCAAGGATTTTTTGCAGGAACCATTCGGGAGACCCAGTACTTC. Its protein product is CASSQGFFAGTIRETQYF.

The genes are TRBV2 and TRBJ1-5, with D hard to call. The CDR3 consists of 13 residues. The V gene lost 7 bases and the J gene lost 0 bases, with 7 bases spanning the gap. Germline V gene sequence: CDR1 SNHLY, CDR2 FYNNEI. CDR3 sequence: CASIGSSNQPQHF. CDR3 nucleotide sequence: TGTGCCAGCATTGGCTCTAGCAATCAGCCCCAGCATTTT. Full variable domain (outside the CDR3, taken from reference TRBV2 and TRBJ1-5): EPEVTQTPSHQVTQMGQEVILRCVPISNHLYFYWYRQILGQKVEFLVSFYNNEISEKSEIFDDQFSVERPDGSNFTLKIRSTKLEDSAMYFCASIGSSNQPQHFGDGTRLSIL.

J is TRBJ2-7 and V is TRBV7-6; no definite D call. V lost 5 bases, J lost 6 bases, and 11 bases lay in between. This CDR3 spans 12 amino acids. Looked up from germline, CDR1 is SGHVS and CDR2 is FNYEAQ. The CDR3 DNA follows: TGTGCCAGCAGCCCCGATAGATCCGAGCAGTACTTC. Protein sequence: CASSPDRSEQYF.

This chain links TRBV19 with TRBJ2-1, with 9 nucleotides matching TRBD2. V lost 4 bases and J lost 6; bases outside the gene matches: 13. This CDR3 contains 17 residues. Germline V gene sequence: CDR1 LNHDA, CDR2 SQIVND (reference sequence). CDR3 sequence (DNA): TGTGCCAGTAGTACCATTCGCGGGGGGGGGATTAGCAATGAGCAGTTCTTC. Protein: CASSTIRGGGISNEQFF.

The rearrangement links TRBV4-2 to TRBJ1-4; no firm D call. The germline gives CDR1 LGHNA, CDR2 YNFKEQ. V was pared by 1 base and J by 7 bases, with 13 bases between. The length of the CDR3 is 15 residues. In DNA form, the CDR3 reads TGTGCCAGCAGCCAAGTACTAGGCAACGTTGAAAAACTGTTTTTT. Translated: CASSQVLGNVEKLFF.

The chain uses TRBV6-5 and TRBJ1-4; D gene uncertain. The CDR3 consists of 14 residues. Germline V lookup: CDR1 MNHEY, CDR2 SVGAGI. V gave up 4 bases and J gave up 10 bases, with 16 bases separating them. The CDR3 protein is CASSSSEVVGKLFF. The CDR3 region has the DNA TGTGCCAGCAGTTCGTCGGAGGTAGTCGGAAAACTGTTTTTT.

The CDR3 coding sequence is TGTGCCAGCAGCCGGGGGACAGGAGCTAACTATGGCTACACCTTC. It codes for CASSRGTGANYGYTF. The chain couples TRBV5-4 to TRBJ1-2; TRBD1 matches at 8 bases. Germline trimming cut 4 bases from V and 0 bases from J; bases unmatched to any gene: 5. The CDR3 contains 15 residues. CDR1 and CDR2 from the germline V gene are SGHNT and YYREEE (reference sequence).

The genes are TRBV4-3 and TRBJ1-2, with D perhaps matching TRBD1 (6 bases). CDR3 length equals 15 residues. Trimming removed 3 bases from V and 4 bases from J, with 15 bases in between. Per germline, CDR1 LGHNA and CDR2 YSLEER. The CDR3 here is CASSQEQGPSYGYTF. The CDR3, as DNA: TGCGCCAGCAGCCAGGAACAGGGACCCAGCTATGGCTACACCTTC.

This sequence joins TRBV9 and TRBJ1-4; 8 positions match TRBD1. This CDR3 has 15 amino acids. V trimming: 4 bases; J trimming: 4 bases; junction bases outside the gene matches: 6. Germline CDR1 reads SGDLS; CDR2 reads YYNGEE. CDR3 region: CASSPRQGINEKLFF. The CDR3 bases are TGTGCCAGCAGCCCTAGACAGGGGATTAATGAAAAACTGTTTTTT.

There are a few counts of this clone. The chain uses TRBV6-4 and TRBJ1-1; TRBD1 agrees at 7 bases. The CDR3 has 14 amino acids. Germline V gene data show CDR1 as MRHNA and CDR2 as SNTAGT. Unmatched junction bases numbered 5, after V lost 6 bases and J lost 1 base. CDR3 nucleotide sequence: TGTGCCAGCAGGGCACAGGGGTGGAACACTGAAGCTTTCTTT. It specifies CASRAQGWNTEAFF.

The rearrangement uses TRBV6-1 and TRBJ1-5; D possibly corresponds to TRBD1 (6 bases). This CDR3 comprises 15 residues. Germline V lookup: CDR1 MNHNS, CDR2 SASEGT. V was cut by 1 base and J by 4 bases, with 11 bases left in between. Here the CDR3 reads CASSEGRGGNQPQHF. In DNA form, the CDR3 reads TGTGCCAGCAGTGAAGGAAGGGGGGGAAATCAGCCCCAGCATTTT.

The chain joins TRBV5-3 to TRBJ1-1; D unclear. TRBV5-3 is known as an ORF, though its function is uncertain. Trimming left V 0 bases short and J 4 bases short, with 4 bases between. This CDR3 region has 12 residues. Here the CDR3 DNA reads TGTGCCAGAAGCTTGGGCAGCACTGAAGCTTTCTTT. This translates into CARSLGSTEAFF.